A selection of T cell receptor beta chains follows, all from one sample in a study of T cell responses to AZD1222 COVID-19 vaccine. This table comes from immunoSEQ multiplex PCR, and its TCRdb copy is limited to in-frame clones, with some not included. The table includes approximately 190,000 clones, approximately 91% detected once. The specimen was peripheral blood, collected on day 0 of AZD1222 vaccination. The receptors here all came from an adult in good health. Both conserved end residues are part of each CDR3. The order of the fields is J gene, clone size, D gene, V gene, CDR3 DNA, CDR3 protein. D genes are given only for firm matches. Size is stated for part of the rows, as once, few or many counts, or as a class when the clone is expanded.

>TRBJ1-2|NA|TRBD1|TRBV27
TGTGCCAGCAGTTTGGGGACAGGGTTCTATGGCTACACCTTC
CASSLGTGFYGYTF
>TRBJ1-3|NA|NA|TRBV18
TGTGCCAGCTCACCACCGAGGGGGGAAACCTCCTCTGGAAACACCATATATTTT
CASSPPRGETSSGNTIYF
>TRBJ1-4|NA|NA|TRBV5-1
TGCGCCAGCAGTCCCGGGGCTGGGGCTAATGAAAAACTGTTTTTT
CASSPGAGANEKLFF
>TRBJ1-5|NA|NA|TRBV14
TGTGCCAGCAGCCAATACGGGGAAATTTTGCATTTT
CASSQYGEILHF
>TRBJ2-7|NA|TRBD1|TRBV3-1/TRBV3-2
TGTGCCAGCAGCCAGGGCCTATGGGACAGGTCCTCCTACGAGCAGTACTTC
CASSQGLWDRSSYEQYF
>TRBJ1-5|NA|TRBD1|TRBV19
TGTGCCAGTAGTATTGGGGACAGGGAGCTACAGCCCCAGCATTTT
CASSIGDRELQPQHF
>TRBJ1-3|once|NA|TRBV4-2
TGTGCCAGCAGCCTTTCCCTATCGGGAAACACCATATATTTT
CASSLSLSGNTIYF
>TRBJ2-1|NA|NA|TRBV6-5
TGTGCCAGCACCGCAGGGACGAAGAATGAGCAGTTCTTC
CASTAGTKNEQFF
>TRBJ2-3|NA|NA|TRBV2
TGTGCCAGCAGTGAAGGTCGTGGGTTGCCAGATACGCAGTATTTT
CASSEGRGLPDTQYF
>TRBJ1-5|NA|NA|TRBV19
TGTGCCAGTAGCCACCAGGGTTACCAGCCCCAGCATTTT
CASSHQGYQPQHF
>TRBJ2-2|NA|TRBD2|TRBV7-6
TGTGCCAGCAGCTTAGGCGCTAGCGGGAACACCGGGGAGCTGTTTTTT
CASSLGASGNTGELFF
>TRBJ1-5|NA|TRBD1|TRBV28
TGTGCCAGCAGTCTCTCCCAGGGGGCGAAGCCCCAGCATTTT
CASSLSQGAKPQHF
>TRBJ1-4|once|TRBD1|TRBV2
TGTGCCACAGGGGGCCTCGGGGCCTCTAATGAAAAACTGTTTTTT
CATGGLGASNEKLFF
>TRBJ2-3|NA|NA|TRBV5-1
TGCGCCAGCAGCTTGGGGCGCACAGATACGCAGTATTTT
CASSLGRTDTQYF
>TRBJ2-5|NA|TRBD1|TRBV7-2
TGTGCCAGCAGCTACCGACAGGGTGCAGAGACCCAGTACTTC
CASSYRQGAETQYF
>TRBJ2-3|NA|NA|TRBV4-3
TGCGCCAGCAGCCAAGATGAGAGTCGGGATACGCAGTATTTT
CASSQDESRDTQYF
>TRBJ2-5|NA|TRBD1|TRBV2
TGTGCCAGCGGGGACAGGGGGCGCATCCAAGAGACCCAGTACTTC
CASGDRGRIQETQYF
>TRBJ2-7|NA|NA|TRBV3-1/TRBV3-2
TGTGCCAGGGGACAACCGAGCTCCTACGAGCAGTACTTC
CARGQPSSYEQYF
>TRBJ1-1|NA|NA|TRBV6-5
TGTGCCAGCAGTTACCGCCGAGAGAGCACTGAAGCTTTCTTT
CASSYRRESTEAFF
>TRBJ2-2|NA|NA|TRBV12-3/TRBV12-4
TGTGCCAGCAGTTTAATAGATACCGGGGAGCTGTTTTTT
CASSLIDTGELFF
>TRBJ2-1|NA|NA|TRBV19
TGTGCCAGTAGTAGTCGGGTCCGCAATGAGCAGTTCTTC
CASSSRVRNEQFF
>TRBJ1-2|NA|TRBD1|TRBV27
TGTGCCAGCAGTTCCGGGACAGGTCGTTATGGCTACACCTTC
CASSSGTGRYGYTF
>TRBJ1-2|NA|NA|TRBV3-1/TRBV3-2
TGTGCCAGCAGCCAATCAATGGGGCGTCTCCTTCGGGGCTACACCTTC
CASSQSMGRLLRGYTF
>TRBJ2-1|NA|TRBD1|TRBV5-1
TGCGCCAGCAGCTTGTCTCTGGGACAGGGCTACAATGAGCAGTTCTTC
CASSLSLGQGYNEQFF
>TRBJ2-3|NA|NA|TRBV11-1
TGTGCCAGCAGCTTAGAAGAGCGGAGCACAGATACGCAGTATTTT
CASSLEERSTDTQYF
>TRBJ2-7|few|TRBD1|TRBV7-9
TGTGCCAGCAGTCCAAGACCGGGACAGGGGGCGGGGGAGCAGTACTTC
CASSPRPGQGAGEQYF
>TRBJ2-5|once|NA|TRBV9
TGTGCCAGCAGCGTAGAGGGGACAAAACAAGAGACCCAGTACTTC
CASSVEGTKQETQYF
>TRBJ1-4|NA|TRBD1|TRBV18
TGTGCCAGCTCACCATCCGACAGGGCGAAGGAAAAACTGTTTTTT
CASSPSDRAKEKLFF
>TRBJ2-1|once|TRBD1|TRBV3-1/TRBV3-2
TGTGCCAGCAGCCCCGGGACAGGGAAAATGGGTGAGCAGTTCTTC
CASSPGTGKMGEQFF
>TRBJ1-3|once|NA|TRBV7-2
TGTGCCAGCAGCCTTACAGGGACTGGAAACACCATATATTTT
CASSLTGTGNTIYF
>TRBJ2-1|NA|TRBD2|TRBV5-4
TGTGCCAGCAGAGCGGGACTCCCCTCCTACAATGAGCAGTTCTTC
CASRAGLPSYNEQFF
>TRBJ2-7|NA|NA|TRBV19
TGTGCCAGTAGTATAGTCGCCGATTCCTACGAGCAGTACTTC
CASSIVADSYEQYF
>TRBJ2-1|NA|NA|TRBV27
TGTGCCAGCCCCAAGCACCGGGCCACCGTTTACAATGAGCAGTTCTTC
CASPKHRATVYNEQFF
>TRBJ2-5|NA|NA|TRBV27
TGTGCCAGCAGTTTGGGCACCCAAGAGACCCAGTACTTC
CASSLGTQETQYF
>TRBJ2-7|NA|TRBD1|TRBV6-5
TGTGCCAGCAGTCAACGGACAGGATCCTACGAGCAGTACTTC
CASSQRTGSYEQYF
>TRBJ2-1|NA|NA|TRBV6-2/TRBV6-3
TGTGCCAGCAGCTTAGAGTCGTATGAGCAGTTCTTC
CASSLESYEQFF
>TRBJ1-4|NA|TRBD1|TRBV2
TGTGCCAGCAGTGAAGGTACAGGGGGCAATGAAAAACTGTTTTTT
CASSEGTGGNEKLFF
>TRBJ2-2|NA|NA|TRBV5-1
TGCGCCAGCAGCTTGGTAAGGGGCCGGGGCACCGGGGAGCTGTTTTTT
CASSLVRGRGTGELFF
>TRBJ1-2|once|NA|TRBV19
TGTGCCAGTAGTCTGGGCGTCGACTATGGCTACACCTTC
CASSLGVDYGYTF
>TRBJ2-3|NA|NA|TRBV21-1
TGTGCCAGCAGCAAAGGCCGCGGGAGTTGTATAGCCTGCACAGATACGCAGTATTTT
CASSKGRGSCIACTDTQYF
>TRBJ2-6|NA|NA|TRBV5-1
TGCGCCAGCAGCTTGGATCCGGGCTCTGGGGCCAACGTCCTGACTTTC
CASSLDPGSGANVLTF
>TRBJ2-7|NA|NA|TRBV12-3/TRBV12-4
TGTGCCAGCACCCCGCCATCCGAGCAGTACTTC
CASTPPSEQYF
>TRBJ2-2|NA|NA|TRBV28
TGTGCCAGCAGTTACGCGAACACCGGGGAGCTGTTTTTT
CASSYANTGELFF
>TRBJ1-6|NA|NA|TRBV28
TGTGCCAGCAGCTCAGGGTTATCACCCCTCCACTTT
CASSSGLSPLHF